This T cell receptor (beta chain) was sequenced during a study of cytomegalovirus exposure and HLA in healthy donors. Findings and caveats of the study: A later analysis appeared to link common viral pathogens to several of the most significant clusters. When presence/absence was analysed, sequencing depth was taken to be roughly uniform across donors. As a later analysis showed, a missense DCLRE1C variant was linked to trimming of TCR beta V- and J-genes.

V shed 4 bases and J shed 3 bases, with 14 bases lying between them. This CDR3 is 15 amino acids long. Germline loops: CDR1 MGHRA, CDR2 YSYEKL. This clone has only one observation. Its antigen is still unknown. The PCR used 60 Vbeta and 13 Jbeta primers. Original data processing: Unique TCR beta chains totaled approximately 83 million in a later count, with roughly 11 million of them shared. Repertoires were generated with immunoSEQ multiplex PCR, while TCRdb's copy carries only in-frame clones and drops some. That table supplies the V and J calls and clone size; D and trimming were determined from the DNA. The table records some 40,000 clones, 65% to 85% of them present only once.

The chain recombines TRBV4-1 with TRBJ2-3; D unclear. This receptor was obtained from a man in his fifties in good health and CMV-seronegative. Material: PBMCs. CDR3 nucleotides: TGCGCCAGCAGCCCCATGACTCACGGAACAGATACGCAGTATTTT. It encodes CASSPMTHGTDTQYF.